A single sample is the source of the 6 T cell receptor beta chains below, sequenced in a study of blood T cells in healthy people across ages. For the second PCR, which ran for 7 to 11 cycles, a sample-barcoded 5' primer and a J-beta primer mix were used. MiXCR, run by TCRdb on the 5' RACE reads, gives a single entry per CDR3 protein. Found here are 920,000 or so distinct CDR3 sequences, 40% to 50% of them singletons; the top ten hold approximately 19%. The specimen sequenced was blood. Receptors were obtained from a woman in her fifties or sixties in good health.

This clonotype was recorded only once. The V gene is TRBV2, the J gene TRBJ2-1; TRBD2 matches at 8 bases. The CDR3 sequence is 14 residues long. V lost 2 bases and J lost 7; bases outside the gene matches: 4. Germline V gives CDR1 SNHLY, CDR2 FYNNEI. CDR3 in amino acids: CASSELVAGNEQFF. CDR3 nucleotides: TGTGCCAGCAGTGAACTCGTAGCGGGGAATGAGCAGTTCTTC.

This clonotype was observed a few times. This chain connects TRBV12-3 or TRBV12-4 to TRBJ2-5, with 10 positions matching TRBD2. This CDR3 is built from 15 residues. J lost 4 bases, V lost 5 bases, and 7 bases had no gene match. The CDR3 spells CASSPGLATLETQYF. The CDR3 DNA reads TGTGCCAGCAGTCCGGGACTAGCGACTTTAGAGACCCAGTACTTC.

This chain uses TRBV4-1 with TRBJ2-1; 8 bases agree with TRBD1. Trimming removed 0 bases from V and 6 bases from J; junction bases left unmatched: 7. The germline V gene encodes CDR1 MGHRA and CDR2 YSYEKL. The CDR3 length is 16 residues. The CDR3 region is CASSQEMETGVNEQFF. CDR3 DNA: TGCGCCAGCAGCCAAGAGATGGAGACAGGGGTCAATGAGCAGTTCTTC.

In its sample, this clonotype was seen a few times. The chain employs TRBV28 and TRBJ2-7, with no clear D. Germline CDR1 is MDHEN and CDR2 is SYDVKM. The germline V and J ends were trimmed by 3 bases and 2 bases, with 11 bases remaining between them. The CDR3 loop spans 14 amino acids. CDR3 sequence (DNA): TGTGCCAGCAGTTTTGTCGGACCGCCCTACGAGCAGTACTTC. The encoded protein is CASSFVGPPYEQYF.

Comment on this clonotype: A read error is possible here, since a much larger clone lies one base away. The V call is TRBV29-1, the J call TRBJ1-2, with D possibly matching TRBD1 (6 bases). In germline, CDR1 is SQVTM, CDR2 ANQGSEA. The length of the CDR3 is 14 residues. In DNA, the CDR3 is TGCAGCGCTGGAGAGGGGACACGGAACTATGGCCACACCTTC. Amino acid sequence: CSAGEGTRNYGHTF.

In this sample, this clonotype turned up once. This sequence joins TRBV11-2 and TRBJ2-7, with 12 nucleotides matching TRBD2. The CDR3 is 15 amino acids. Trimming at V came to 5 bases and at J to 6 bases, leaving 8 bases not matched to a gene. Germline V gene sequence: CDR1 SGHAT, CDR2 FQNNGV. Here the CDR3 reads CASSPASGRVGEQYF. The CDR3 DNA is TGTGCCAGCAGCCCAGCTAGCGGGAGGGTTGGCGAGCAGTACTTC. Full variable domain (outside the CDR3, taken from reference TRBV11-2 and TRBJ2-7): EAGVAQSPRYKIIEKRQSVAFWCNPISGHATLYWYQQILGQGPKLLIQFQNNGVVDDSQLPKDRFSAERLKGVDSTLKIQPAKLEDSAVYLCASSPASGRVGEQYFGPGTRLTVT.